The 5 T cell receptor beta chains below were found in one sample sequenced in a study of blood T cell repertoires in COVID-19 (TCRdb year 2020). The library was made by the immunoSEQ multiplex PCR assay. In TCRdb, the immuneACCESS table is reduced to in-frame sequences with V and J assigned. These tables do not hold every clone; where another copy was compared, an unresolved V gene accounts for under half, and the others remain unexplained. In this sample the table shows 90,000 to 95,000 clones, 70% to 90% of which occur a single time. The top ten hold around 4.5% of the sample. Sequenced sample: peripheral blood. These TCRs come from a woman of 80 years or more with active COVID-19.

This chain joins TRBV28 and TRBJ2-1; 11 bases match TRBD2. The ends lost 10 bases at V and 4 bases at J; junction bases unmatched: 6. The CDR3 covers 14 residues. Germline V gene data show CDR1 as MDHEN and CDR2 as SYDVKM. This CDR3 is CATETSGTYNEQFF. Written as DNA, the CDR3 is TGTGCCACCGAGACTAGCGGGACTTACAATGAGCAGTTCTTC.

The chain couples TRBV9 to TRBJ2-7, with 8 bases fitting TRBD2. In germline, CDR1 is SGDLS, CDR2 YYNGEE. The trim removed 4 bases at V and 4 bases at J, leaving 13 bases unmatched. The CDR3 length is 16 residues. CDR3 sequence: CASSPRGAGGPYEQYF. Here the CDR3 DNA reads TGTGCCAGCAGCCCTAGGGGGGCGGGGGGACCTTACGAGCAGTACTTC. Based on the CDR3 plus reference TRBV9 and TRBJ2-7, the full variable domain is DSGVTQTPKHLITATGQRVTLRCSPRSGDLSVYWYQQSLDQGLQFLIQYYNGEERAKGNILERFSAQQFPDLHSELNLSSLELGDSALYFCASSPRGAGGPYEQYFGPGTRLTVT.

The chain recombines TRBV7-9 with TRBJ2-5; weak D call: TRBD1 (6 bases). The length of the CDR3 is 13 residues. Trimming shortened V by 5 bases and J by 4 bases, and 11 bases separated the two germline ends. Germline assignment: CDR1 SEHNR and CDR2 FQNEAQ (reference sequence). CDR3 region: CASSLGQRETQYF. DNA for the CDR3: TGTGCCAGCAGCCTGGGACAACGAGAGACCCAGTACTTC.

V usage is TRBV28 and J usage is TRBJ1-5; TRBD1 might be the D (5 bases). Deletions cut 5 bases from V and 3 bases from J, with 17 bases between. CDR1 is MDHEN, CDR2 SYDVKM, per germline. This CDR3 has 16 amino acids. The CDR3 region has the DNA TGTGCCAGCAGTCTAATCCAGGGCGGGAACAATCAGCCCCAGCATTTT. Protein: CASSLIQGGNNQPQHF. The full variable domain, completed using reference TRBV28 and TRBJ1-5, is DVKVTQSSRYLVKRTGEKVFLECVQDMDHENMFWYRQDPGLGLRLIYFSYDVKMKEKGDIPEGYSVSREKKERFSLILESASTNQTSMYLCASSLIQGGNNQPQHFGDGTRLSIL.

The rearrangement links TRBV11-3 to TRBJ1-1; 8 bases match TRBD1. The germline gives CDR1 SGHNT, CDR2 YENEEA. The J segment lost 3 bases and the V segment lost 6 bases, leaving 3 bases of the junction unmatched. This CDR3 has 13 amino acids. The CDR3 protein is CASRSTGDTEAFF. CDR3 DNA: TGTGCCAGCAGGTCGACAGGGGACACTGAAGCTTTCTTT.